These T cell receptor beta chains were read from a single sample in a study of blood T cell repertoires in COVID-19. Here immunoSEQ multiplex PCR was the method, and the copy in TCRdb shows in-frame clones only, minus some. Of roughly 230,000 clones listed, roughly 89% are singletons. The sample was peripheral blood. The receptor set was obtained from a woman in her sixties or seventies with COVID-19, enrolled during active disease. Both conserved end residues are part of each CDR3. A D gene is named only where the DNA matches it firmly. The size of a clone is reported for some rows only, either as once, few or many, or as a class for expanded clones.

length,D,J,V,size,DNA,CDR3
13,.,TRBJ1-1,TRBV11-3,.,TGTGCCAGCAGCTCGAGGGTTGATGGTGAAGCTTTCTTT,CASSSRVDGEAFF
14,TRBD1,TRBJ1-1,TRBV6-5,.,TGTGCCAGCAGTACGGCCCGACAGGGGACTGAAGCTTTCTTT,CASSTARQGTEAFF
14,TRBD1,TRBJ1-3,TRBV15,.,TGTGCCACCACCTTCGACAGGGGGCTTAACACCATATATTTT,CATTFDRGLNTIYF
18,.,TRBJ1-3,TRBV4-2,.,TGTGCCAGCAGCCACCCCTTCCGCGGACAGAAATCTGGAAACACCATATATTTT,CASSHPFRGQKSGNTIYF
15,.,TRBJ1-3,TRBV14,.,TGTGCCAGCAGCCAGAACAGGCACTCTGGAAACACCATATATTTT,CASSQNRHSGNTIYF
14,.,TRBJ2-5,TRBV7-3,.,TGTGCCAGCAGCTCCCTGGGGCTCCAAGAGACCCAGTACTTC,CASSSLGLQETQYF
12,.,TRBJ2-5,TRBV6-5,.,TGTGCCAGCTCGACACCTCCTGAGACCCAGTACTTC,CASSTPPETQYF
15,.,TRBJ1-1,TRBV5-1,.,TGCGCCAGCAGCTTGGACAGGGTGGATCCAACTGAAGCTTTCTTT,CASSLDRVDPTEAFF
12,.,TRBJ1-1,TRBV28,.,TGTGCCAGCACTAGAGCAAACACTGAAGCTTTCTTT,CASTRANTEAFF
14,TRBD1,TRBJ1-2,TRBV5-1,.,TGCGCCAGCAGCTTGACGACAGGGTATTATGGCTACACCTTC,CASSLTTGYYGYTF
18,.,TRBJ2-3,TRBV21-1,.,TGTGCCAGCAGCAAGCTTAGGTTTGGGGACTACCACACAGATACGCAGTATTTT,CASSKLRFGDYHTDTQYF
17,TRBD2,TRBJ2-3,TRBV7-2,.,TGTGCCAGCAGCTTAGTCCCAGCTAGCGGGGGCACAGATACGCAGTATTTT,CASSLVPASGGTDTQYF
18,.,TRBJ1-5,TRBV12-1,.,TGTGCCAGCAGCTTTGCAGGCAGGGGGCAACGTTGCAATCAGCCCCAGCATTTT,CASSFAGRGQRCNQPQHF
17,TRBD2,TRBJ2-3,TRBV11-2,.,TGTGCCAGCCGCGAAACGGGGGGGCCTAGGAACACAGATACGCAGTATTTT,CASRETGGPRNTDTQYF
16,.,TRBJ1-6,TRBV5-1,.,TGCGCCAGCAGCACAGGAAGAAGCTCCTATAATTCACCCCTCCACTTT,CASSTGRSSYNSPLHF
15,TRBD1,TRBJ2-7,TRBV10-3,.,TGTGCCATCCATTTCGGGACAGGGGGCGTTTACGAGCAGTACTTC,CAIHFGTGGVYEQYF
15,.,TRBJ2-2,TRBV10-3,.,TGTGCCATCAGTGCCAGGGGCAGCGGCACCGGGGAGCTGTTTTTT,CAISARGSGTGELFF
19,.,TRBJ1-1,TRBV19,.,TGTGCCAGTAGTATCCAGGGGCGGACCGAGTTTAGATGGAACACTGAAGCTTTCTTT,CASSIQGRTEFRWNTEAFF
13,.,TRBJ1-4,TRBV5-4,once,TGTGCCAGCAGCTGGCAGGGCGGCGAAAAACTGTTTTTT,CASSWQGGEKLFF
17,TRBD1,TRBJ1-1,TRBV5-3,once,TGTGCCAGAAGCTCCTTCCGACAGGGGCTAATCCGACCCGAAGCTTTCTTT,CARSSFRQGLIRPEAFF
16,TRBD1,TRBJ1-6,TRBV27,.,TGTGCCAGCAGTTTATCGGCAGGGGGTGTCAATTCACCCCTCCACTTT,CASSLSAGGVNSPLHF
15,.,TRBJ1-4,TRBV6-2/TRBV6-3,.,TGTGCCAGCAGTTCCCTAGACCGGAATAATGAAAAACTGTTTTTT,CASSSLDRNNEKLFF
18,TRBD1,TRBJ2-6,TRBV19,once,TGTGCCAGTAAATTCGGACAGGGGGGCCTCTCTGGGGCCAACGTCCTGACTTTC,CASKFGQGGLSGANVLTF
15,TRBD2,TRBJ2-7,TRBV5-1,.,TGCGCCAGCAGCTTGGCTAGCGGGGTCTCCTACGAGCAGTACTTC,CASSLASGVSYEQYF
14,TRBD1,TRBJ2-7,TRBV5-6,.,TGTGCCAGCAGCTTTGGGACAGGGGGCAACGAGCAGTACTTC,CASSFGTGGNEQYF
17,.,TRBJ1-6,TRBV6-2/TRBV6-3,once,TGTGCCAGCAGCCGAGCCCCGGTCCCGACCTATAATTCACCCCTCCACTTT,CASSRAPVPTYNSPLHF
13,.,TRBJ1-1,TRBV6-2/TRBV6-3,.,TGTGCCAGCAGTTACTTTCGGGGAACTGAAGCTTTCTTT,CASSYFRGTEAFF
15,.,TRBJ1-6,TRBV6-6,.,TGTGCCAGCAGTTACTCGAGCTCCTATAATTCACCCCTCCACTTT,CASSYSSSYNSPLHF
12,.,TRBJ2-5,TRBV7-9,.,TGTGCCAGCAACTATGAGTTTCAGACCCAGTACTTC,CASNYEFQTQYF
14,.,TRBJ2-7,TRBV19,.,TGTGCCAGTAGACAGGACAGCAAAGGCTACGAGCAGTACTTC,CASRQDSKGYEQYF
13,TRBD1,TRBJ1-1,TRBV19,.,TGTGCCAGTAGTAGGACAGGGGGGACTGAAGCTTTCTTT,CASSRTGGTEAFF
13,.,TRBJ1-1,TRBV29-1,.,TGCAGCGTTGTGAGACAGTCGAACACTGAAGCTTTCTTT,CSVVRQSNTEAFF
16,.,TRBJ1-3,TRBV19,once,TGTGCCAGTAGTCTCACCAGGAGGAGCTCTGGAAACACCATATATTTT,CASSLTRRSSGNTIYF
14,TRBD1,TRBJ1-4,TRBV5-5,.,TGTGCCAGCAGTTTAGGGGGCCGGAGCGAAAAACTGTTTTTT,CASSLGGRSEKLFF
11,TRBD1,TRBJ1-1,TRBV29-1,once,TGCAGCGTTTTAGAGGGACAGGGGGCTTTCTTT,CSVLEGQGAFF
14,TRBD1,TRBJ1-6,TRBV6-2/TRBV6-3,once,TGTGCCAGCAGTTCGACAGGGGGTGATTCACCCCTCCACTTT,CASSSTGGDSPLHF
14,.,TRBJ1-1,TRBV6-6,.,TGTGCCAGCAGTTCGATCCCAGCGCTCACTGAAGCTTTCTTT,CASSSIPALTEAFF
13,.,TRBJ1-2,TRBV7-2,.,TGTGCCAGCGAGCGTAGGGCAGGGGATGGCTACACCTTC,CASERRAGDGYTF
14,TRBD1,TRBJ1-4,TRBV18,.,TGTGCCAGCTCACCAAGGGACAGGGGAGAAAAACTGTTTTTT,CASSPRDRGEKLFF
15,.,TRBJ1-2,TRBV19,.,TGTGCCAGTAGTATGGGTGTGTCGGGGATGCGTGGCTACACCTTC,CASSMGVSGMRGYTF
14,.,TRBJ1-4,TRBV18,.,TGTGCCAGCTCACCAGGGGCAGTTAATGAAAAACTGTTTTTT,CASSPGAVNEKLFF
14,TRBD1,TRBJ2-7,TRBV6-1,once,TGTGCCAGCAGTGAATACAGGGGGTCCTACGAGCAGTACTTC,CASSEYRGSYEQYF
11,.,TRBJ2-5,TRBV7-3,.,TGTGCCAGCAGCCCCCAGGGGACCCAGTACTTC,CASSPQGTQYF